This T cell receptor beta chain was identified in a study of beta chain features in type 1 diabetes. As every portion of the isolated RNA was reverse transcribed, the sequencing read expressed TCRB transcripts. The method was immunoSEQ multiplex PCR; TCRdb's version includes in-frame clones alone and lacks a portion of them. The table has 500,000 to 800,000 clones, about an eighth seen once. The CDR3 loop spans 14 amino acids. V lost 7 bases to trimming and J lost 7 bases, with 14 bases between them. Germline V CDR1 and CDR2: KGHSH, LQKENI. Whole-study results and caveats: Comparison showed that naive, central memory and Treg TCRB repertoires appeared more similar among patients than among healthy donors. Shorter TCRB CDR3s, moderately but significantly so, were found in Type 1 diabetes patients in all four CD4+ subsets.

Regarding this clone: The antigen remains undetermined.

V and J are TRBV18 and TRBJ1-6; TRBD1 might be the D (6 bases). Material for sequencing was naive CD4+ T cells from blood. The TCR was taken from a young man with type 1 diabetes. The CDR3 sequence: CASYASGVNSPLHF. As DNA, the CDR3 is TGTGCCAGCTACGCGTCAGGGGTCAATTCACCCCTCCACTTT.